These T cell receptor beta chains were read from a single sample in a study of CD8 T cells in ankylosing spondylitis. MiXCR, run by TCRdb on the 5' RACE reads, gives a single entry per CDR3 protein. The sample carries 400,000 or so distinct CDR3 sequences, roughly a quarter recorded once. The sample taken for sequencing was blood, either unsorted or a sorted T cell fraction (not recorded which). These receptors originate from a male donor with ankylosing spondylitis. Each CDR3 is given with its conserved first and last residue.

j_call: TRBJ1-1; v_call: TRBV29-1; cdr3_aa: CSVAATTEAFF
j_call: TRBJ2-1; v_call: TRBV3-1; cdr3_aa: CASRGPDNEQFF
j_call: TRBJ1-5; v_call: TRBV10-3; cdr3_aa: CASSEYGPGDYYGTGQKGTQHF
j_call: TRBJ1-2; v_call: TRBV12-3/TRBV12-4; cdr3_aa: CASSLRGARGGYTF
j_call: TRBJ2-1; v_call: TRBV7-2; cdr3_aa: CASSLGLVGYNEQFF
j_call: TRBJ2-1; v_call: TRBV20-1; cdr3_aa: CSAAPGLYNEQFF
j_call: TRBJ1-5; v_call: TRBV6-1; cdr3_aa: CASWDRGQPQHF
j_call: TRBJ1-6; v_call: TRBV29-1; cdr3_aa: CSVGYGESSPLHF
j_call: TRBJ2-1; v_call: TRBV6-1; cdr3_aa: CASSESRTSGGEQFF
j_call: TRBJ2-1; v_call: TRBV6-6; cdr3_aa: CASSYRWDEQFF
j_call: TRBJ2-3; v_call: TRBV24-1; cdr3_aa: CATSDWDTQYF
j_call: TRBJ1-1; v_call: TRBV18; cdr3_aa: CASRTDMNTEAFF
j_call: TRBJ2-5; v_call: TRBV15; cdr3_aa: CATSRRQGSLETQYF
j_call: TRBJ1-4; v_call: TRBV5-1; cdr3_aa: CASSWAGGLEKLFF
j_call: TRBJ1-4; v_call: TRBV7-2; cdr3_aa: CASSRGQANEKLFF
j_call: TRBJ1-5; v_call: TRBV12-3/TRBV12-4; cdr3_aa: CASSPGGERDQPQHF
j_call: TRBJ2-3; v_call: TRBV20-1; cdr3_aa: CSATPSPGYFTDTQYF
j_call: TRBJ2-1; v_call: TRBV2; cdr3_aa: CASIPGLAGYEQFF
j_call: TRBJ1-5; v_call: TRBV6-1; cdr3_aa: CASSRGAGENQPQHF
j_call: TRBJ2-1; v_call: TRBV5-1; cdr3_aa: CASSLVLTGLYNEQFF
j_call: TRBJ2-1; v_call: TRBV10-3; cdr3_aa: CACGEAPKGDEQFF
j_call: TRBJ2-1; v_call: TRBV29-1; cdr3_aa: CSANRLAGVNEQFF
j_call: TRBJ2-2; v_call: TRBV27; cdr3_aa: CASTLNGPNTGELFF
j_call: TRBJ2-2; v_call: TRBV12-3/TRBV12-4; cdr3_aa: CASSFVQGPSTGELFF
j_call: TRBJ2-3; v_call: TRBV20-1; cdr3_aa: CSARGSGRDTQYF